The present T cell receptor (beta chain) was sequenced within a study of cytomegalovirus exposure and HLA in healthy donors. Study-wide findings and caveats: Among TCR beta chains, those listed as cytomegalovirus-associated numbered over 150. Per published accounts, TCR beta sequences correctly predicted the HLA-A and HLA-B alleles of most subjects. An assumption of roughly uniform sequencing depth across donors underlay the presence/absence analyses.

To note about this clone: Its target is unknown.

The CDR3 extends over 15 amino acids. CDR1 and CDR2 (germline): KGHSH, LQKENI. With V trimmed by 5 bases and J by 3 bases, 8 bases remained unmatched. Use of 60 Vbeta and 13 Jbeta primers characterized the PCR. Only in-frame clones appear in the TCRdb table, and some are missing; sequencing was by immunoSEQ multiplex PCR. This table has some 140,000 clones, around three quarters appearing once. The sequence came from a man aged 40-50 years in good health and CMV-seropositive. The chain recombines TRBV18 with TRBJ1-1; TRBD1 matches at 8 bases. Sequencing used PBMCs. The CDR3 coding sequence is TGTGCCAGCTCATCTAGGGACAGGTCGGACACTGAAGCTTTCTTT. Translation: CASSSRDRSDTEAFF.